The rows below give T cell receptor beta chains drawn from one sample of a study of blood T cell repertoires in COVID-19. The protocol was immunoSEQ multiplex PCR, while the TCRdb copy is restricted to in-frame clones and leaves out a portion. Of 95,000 to 150,000 clones listed, roughly 84% are singletons. The sample was peripheral blood. The receptors were gathered from a man between 60 and 70 years old with acute or convalescent COVID-19. CDR3s include the opening cysteine and the closing phenylalanine or tryptophan. D genes are given only for firm matches. Size values are once, few and many counts, or a class for expanded clones, and some rows have none.

v_call: TRBV6-5
clone_size: -
j_call: TRBJ1-2
d_call: TRBD1
cdr3_nt: TGTGTCAGCACGAGGGACAGGGGGGATGGCTACACCTTC
cdr3_aa: CVSTRDRGDGYTF

v_call: TRBV6-7
clone_size: once
j_call: TRBJ2-3
d_call: -
cdr3_nt: TGTGCCAGCAGCCTACCCACCTGGACAGATACGCAGTATTTT
cdr3_aa: CASSLPTWTDTQYF

v_call: TRBV6-6
clone_size: -
j_call: TRBJ1-6
d_call: -
cdr3_nt: TGTGCCAGCAGTGGAACAGGGAAAAATTCACCCCTCCACTTT
cdr3_aa: CASSGTGKNSPLHF

v_call: TRBV7-3
clone_size: -
j_call: TRBJ1-2
d_call: -
cdr3_nt: TGTGCCAGCAGCTTAGTTCCGCGGGGGGCCCCCTATGGCTACACCTTC
cdr3_aa: CASSLVPRGAPYGYTF

v_call: TRBV6-6
clone_size: -
j_call: TRBJ1-1
d_call: -
cdr3_nt: TGTGCCAGCACCGGACTGGGTGAAGCTTTCTTT
cdr3_aa: CASTGLGEAFF

v_call: TRBV28
clone_size: once
j_call: TRBJ1-1
d_call: -
cdr3_nt: TGTGCCAGCAGTTCCCCGGGAGCCGGGGGCACTGAAGCTTTCTTT
cdr3_aa: CASSSPGAGGTEAFF

v_call: TRBV5-1
clone_size: -
j_call: TRBJ1-2
d_call: -
cdr3_nt: TGCGCCAGCAGCCCCCCCGGGATTAACTATGGCTACACCTTC
cdr3_aa: CASSPPGINYGYTF

v_call: TRBV18
clone_size: -
j_call: TRBJ2-7
d_call: -
cdr3_nt: TGTGCCAGCTCACGGGCCGGCCAGGGTGAGGACGAGCAGTACTTC
cdr3_aa: CASSRAGQGEDEQYF

v_call: TRBV7-3
clone_size: -
j_call: TRBJ2-3
d_call: -
cdr3_nt: TGTGCCAGCAGCGCCGGGAGTCTCACAGATACGCAGTATTTT
cdr3_aa: CASSAGSLTDTQYF

v_call: TRBV19
clone_size: -
j_call: TRBJ2-7
d_call: TRBD2
cdr3_nt: TGTGCCAGTAGTATAGCCTCCGGGGGGGTACTTCCCTACGAGCAGTACTTC
cdr3_aa: CASSIASGGVLPYEQYF

v_call: TRBV6-5
clone_size: -
j_call: TRBJ2-1
d_call: -
cdr3_nt: TGTGCCAGCAGTTACGTGGCAGGGGAGATAGCGGAGCAGTTCTTC
cdr3_aa: CASSYVAGEIAEQFF

v_call: TRBV6-5
clone_size: -
j_call: TRBJ1-2
d_call: -
cdr3_nt: TGTGCCAGCAGTAGTAACTCGGGCTATGGCTACACCTTC
cdr3_aa: CASSSNSGYGYTF

v_call: TRBV28
clone_size: -
j_call: TRBJ2-5
d_call: -
cdr3_nt: TGTGCTGCTTGGGGCGCGGAGACCCAGTACTTC
cdr3_aa: CAAWGAETQYF

v_call: TRBV3-1/TRBV3-2
clone_size: -
j_call: TRBJ2-6
d_call: TRBD2
cdr3_nt: TGTGCCAGCAGCCGGTTGGTAGCGGGAGCTGGGGCCAACGTCCTGACTTTC
cdr3_aa: CASSRLVAGAGANVLTF